This T cell receptor (beta chain) was obtained from a study of T cell responses to AZD1222 COVID-19 vaccine. Looking at the study overall: Timing groups of about 4 and about 12 weeks for second doses were pooled. General study findings and limits: Vaccine-related CD4 TCRs covered spike, predominating at 160-218 and 743-854. Donors, mostly white British, included more females; clonal diversity was possibly underestimated.

Here immunoSEQ multiplex PCR was the method, and the copy in TCRdb shows in-frame clones only, minus some. The sample yields some 120,000 clones, 88% seen once. Details on this clone: No antigen is known for it.

The germline gives CDR1 GTSNPN, CDR2 SVGIG (reference sequence). The CDR3 has 14 residues. Trimming removed 2 bases from V and 0 bases from J, with 11 bases in between. The sample in question was peripheral blood, obtained on day 0 of AZD1222 vaccination. The sequence was obtained from an adult in good health. The rearrangement uses TRBV30 and TRBJ2-7; tentative D call: TRBD2 (6 bases). The CDR3: CAWSFRGSSYEQYF. CDR3 bases: TGTGCCTGGAGTTTCCGGGGGAGCTCCTACGAGCAGTACTTC.